This is a list of T cell receptor beta chains from one sample in a study of OX40 agonist ivuxolimab in advanced cancers. Clones were sequenced by immunoSEQ multiplex PCR, and TCRdb holds only the in-frame ones, with some missing. Altogether 19,000 or so clones are present, about 90% being singletons, with the ten largest covering 15% to 20%. The sequencing used CD4+ or CD8+ T cells sorted from blood, collected in a trial of the OX40 agonist ivuxolimab. The source is an adult with an advanced solid tumor such as melanoma, head and neck, liver or kidney cancer. The CDR3 runs from the conserved cysteine through the conserved F or W. Size values are once, few and many counts, or a class for expanded clones, and some rows have none.

clone_size v_call cdr3_aa
. TRBV2 CASSADTGPTETQYF
. TRBV10-3 CAISESAGVLVGYGYTF
. TRBV29-1 CSVEGGTGASEQYF
. TRBV15 CATSILLSEQYF
. TRBV5-1 CASSSQSNTEAFF
few TRBV4-1 CASSQDGTGASSYEQYF
. TRBV11-2 CASSYWGGIPDTQYF
. TRBV29-1 CSVASRGETEAFF
. TRBV27 CASRTGDWGTQYF
. TRBV6-5 CASRLRGRTEAFF
. TRBV18 CASSEGSGAEKLFF
. TRBV7-2 CASSQSGVEQFF
once TRBV5-6 CASSVGQARTGELFF
. TRBV21-1 CARKGGTHEAFF
. TRBV29-1 CSVGSGGGETQYF
. TRBV5-6 CASSLLAGGLLYEQYF
. TRBV18 CASSPPGTGVYDGYTF
once TRBV15 CATSGGLAPGGNEQFF
. TRBV5-1 CASSPDRVTYEQYF
. TRBV5-6 CASSGGRQNTEAFF
. TRBV6-5 CASRPGQGSETQYF
. TRBV4-3 CASSLGTSTDTQYF
. TRBV7-8 CASSLTGTDEKLFF
. TRBV12-5 CASALGQVFSGNTIYF
. TRBV7-9 CASSHVPGWVAGELFF
. TRBV27 CASSLSIAYEQYF
. TRBV6-5 CASTTGLNSPLHF
. TRBV19 CASSIRGNQPQHF
. TRBV29-1 CSVQWGLSDTQYF
. TRBV29-1 CSGRQNYEQYF
. TRBV6-5 CASSYGRLAGPNEQFF
. TRBV5-1 CASRHPLGVQETQYF
. TRBV5-4 CASSLSGPRAGEQYF
once TRBV2 CASSESEYQETQYF
. TRBV5-5 CASSLAASGLSYEQYF
. TRBV29-1 CSVAPSDTQYF
once TRBV12-5 CASGLEGGLNEKLFF
. TRBV19 CASSIAYSYEQYF
. TRBV6-5 CASRFRDGDRAQYF
. TRBV30 CAWRGDSMNTEAFF
few TRBV11-2 CASKEGETQYF
. TRBV5-1 CASRVAGGPSGELFF
. TRBV11-1 CASSQISGRALYNEQFF
. TRBV19 CASSIGHGGVPDF
. TRBV10-1 CASRDPGLAGVTGSTDTQYF
. TRBV2 CASTPVGGTEAFF
. TRBV6-5 CASSNPGLSYEQYF
. TRBV7-3 CASSPRRRSTDTQYF
. TRBV2 CASSDGNTIYF
. TRBV18 CASSPKISRGSGTEAFF
. TRBV18 CASSPVQGVGEQYF
. TRBV29-1 CSVDGGQTTDTQYF
. TRBV2 CASSEVVGAGDTQYF
. TRBV6-5 CASRTGSNAEAFF
. TRBV7-9 CASSIGTSETQYF